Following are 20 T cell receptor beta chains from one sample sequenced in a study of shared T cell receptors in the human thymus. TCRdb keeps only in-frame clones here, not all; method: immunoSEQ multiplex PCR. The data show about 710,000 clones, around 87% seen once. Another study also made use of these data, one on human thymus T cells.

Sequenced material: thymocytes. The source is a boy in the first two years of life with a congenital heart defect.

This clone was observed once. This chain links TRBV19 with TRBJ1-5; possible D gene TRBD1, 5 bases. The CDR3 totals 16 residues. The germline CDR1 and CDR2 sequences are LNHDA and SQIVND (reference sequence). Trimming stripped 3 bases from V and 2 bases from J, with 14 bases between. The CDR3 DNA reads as TGTGCCAGTAGTATTAATCGGGGGGAACGCAATCAGCCCCAGCATTTT. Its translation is CASSINRGERNQPQHF.

CDR3: CASSGSSGRGSYNEQFF. The CDR3 DNA reads as TGTGCCAGCAGCGGTAGTAGCGGGAGAGGGTCCTACAATGAGCAGTTCTTC. This rearrangement joins TRBV5-4 to TRBJ2-1, with 9 bases aligning to TRBD2. The CDR3 has 17 residues. The ends lost 4 bases at V and 1 base at J; junction bases unmatched: 9. In germline, CDR1 is SGHNT, CDR2 YYREEE (reference sequence).

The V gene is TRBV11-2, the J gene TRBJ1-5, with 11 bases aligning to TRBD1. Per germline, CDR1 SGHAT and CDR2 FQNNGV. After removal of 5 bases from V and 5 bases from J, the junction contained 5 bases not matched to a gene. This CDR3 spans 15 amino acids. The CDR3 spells CASSPRTGGYQPQHF. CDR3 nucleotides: TGTGCCAGCAGCCCCCGGACAGGGGGCTATCAGCCCCAGCATTTT.

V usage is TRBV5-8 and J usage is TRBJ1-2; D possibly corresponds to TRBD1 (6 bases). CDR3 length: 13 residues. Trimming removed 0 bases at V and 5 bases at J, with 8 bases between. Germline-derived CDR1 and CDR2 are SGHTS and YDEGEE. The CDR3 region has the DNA TGTGCCAGCAGCTTGGTGGGACATTATGGCTACACCTTC. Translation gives CASSLVGHYGYTF.

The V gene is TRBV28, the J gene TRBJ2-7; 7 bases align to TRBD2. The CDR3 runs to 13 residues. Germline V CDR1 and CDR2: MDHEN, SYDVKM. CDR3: CATGSGGGYEQYF. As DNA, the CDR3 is TGTGCAACCGGGTCGGGGGGTGGCTACGAGCAGTACTTC. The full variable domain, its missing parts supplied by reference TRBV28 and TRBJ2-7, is DVKVTQSSRYLVKRTGEKVFLECVQDMDHENMFWYRQDPGLGLRLIYFSYDVKMKEKGDIPEGYSVSREKKERFSLILESASTNQTSMYLCATGSGGGYEQYFGPGTRLTVT.

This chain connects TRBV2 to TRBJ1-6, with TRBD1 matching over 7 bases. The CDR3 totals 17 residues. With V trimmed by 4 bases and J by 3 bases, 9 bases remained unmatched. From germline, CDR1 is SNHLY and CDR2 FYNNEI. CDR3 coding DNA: TGTGCCAGCAGTGCAGCGACAGGGTTTTTCTATAATTCACCCCTCCACTTT. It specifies CASSAATGFFYNSPLHF.

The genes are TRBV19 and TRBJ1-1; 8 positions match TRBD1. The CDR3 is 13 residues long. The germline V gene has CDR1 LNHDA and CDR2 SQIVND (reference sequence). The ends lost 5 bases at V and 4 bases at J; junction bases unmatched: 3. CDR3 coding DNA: TGTGCCAGTAGTCACAGGGGGTTCACTGAAGCTTTCTTT. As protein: CASSHRGFTEAFF.

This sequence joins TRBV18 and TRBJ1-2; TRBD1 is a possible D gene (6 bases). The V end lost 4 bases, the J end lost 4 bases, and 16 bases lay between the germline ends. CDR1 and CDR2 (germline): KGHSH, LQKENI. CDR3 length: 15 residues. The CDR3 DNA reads TGTGCCAGCTCACGGGCGGGGGGCTTCGGCTATGGCTACACCTTC. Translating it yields CASSRAGGFGYGYTF.

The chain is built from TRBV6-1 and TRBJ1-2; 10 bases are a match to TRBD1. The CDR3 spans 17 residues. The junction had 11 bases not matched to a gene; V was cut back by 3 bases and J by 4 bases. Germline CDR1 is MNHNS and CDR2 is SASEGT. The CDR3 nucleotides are TGTGCCAGCAGTGACCGGGACAGGGGAAGCTGGTCCTATGGCTACACCTTC. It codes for CASSDRDRGSWSYGYTF.

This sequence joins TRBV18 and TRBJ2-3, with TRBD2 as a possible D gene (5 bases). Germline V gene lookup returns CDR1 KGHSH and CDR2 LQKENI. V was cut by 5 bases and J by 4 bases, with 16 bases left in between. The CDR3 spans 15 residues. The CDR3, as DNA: TGTGCCAGCTCATGGGAGTTGAGCTCCTCAGATACGCAGTATTTT. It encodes CASSWELSSSDTQYF.

The CDR3, as DNA: TGTGCCATCAATGGGACAGACTCCGGCTACACCTTC. Translated: CAINGTDSGYTF. The chain uses TRBV10-3 and TRBJ1-2; the match to TRBD1 covers 7 bases. The CDR3 is 12 amino acids. With 7 bases clipped from V and 8 bases from J, the junction kept 7 bases outside the gene matches. The germline CDR1 and CDR2 sequences are ENHRY and SYGVKD.

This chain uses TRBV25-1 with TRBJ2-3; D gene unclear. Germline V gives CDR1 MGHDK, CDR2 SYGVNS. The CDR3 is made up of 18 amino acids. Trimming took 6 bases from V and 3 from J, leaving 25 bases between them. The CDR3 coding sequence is TGTGCCAGCAGATCTCCGGCACTGAGGTGGCGGAAAACAGATACGCAGTATTTT. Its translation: CASRSPALRWRKTDTQYF.

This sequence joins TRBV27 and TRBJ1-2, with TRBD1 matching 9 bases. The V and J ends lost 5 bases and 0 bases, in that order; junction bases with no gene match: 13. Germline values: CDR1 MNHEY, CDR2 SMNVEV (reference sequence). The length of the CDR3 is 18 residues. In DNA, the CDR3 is TGTGCCAGCAGTGGGGTTTCGGTACAGGGGGCAACTAACTATGGCTACACCTTC. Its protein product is CASSGVSVQGATNYGYTF.

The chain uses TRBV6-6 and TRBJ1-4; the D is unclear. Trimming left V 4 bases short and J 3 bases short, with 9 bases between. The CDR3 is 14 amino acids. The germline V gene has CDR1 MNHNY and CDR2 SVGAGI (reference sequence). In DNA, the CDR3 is TGTGCCAGCAGTTTGACAAGTCCTAATGAAAAACTGTTTTTT. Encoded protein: CASSLTSPNEKLFF.

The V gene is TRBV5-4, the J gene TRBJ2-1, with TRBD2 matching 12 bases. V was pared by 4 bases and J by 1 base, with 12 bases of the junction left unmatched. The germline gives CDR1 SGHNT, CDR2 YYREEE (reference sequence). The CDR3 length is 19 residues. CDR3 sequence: CASSPLGLAGGPSYNEQFF. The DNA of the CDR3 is TGTGCCAGCAGCCCACTGGGGCTAGCGGGAGGGCCGTCCTACAATGAGCAGTTCTTC. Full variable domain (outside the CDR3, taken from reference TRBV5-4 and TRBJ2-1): ETGVTQSPTHLIKTRGQQVTLRCSSQSGHNTVSWYQQALGQGPQFIFQYYREEENGRGNFPPRFSGLQFPNYSSELNVNALELDDSALYLCASSPLGLAGGPSYNEQFFGPGTRLTVL.

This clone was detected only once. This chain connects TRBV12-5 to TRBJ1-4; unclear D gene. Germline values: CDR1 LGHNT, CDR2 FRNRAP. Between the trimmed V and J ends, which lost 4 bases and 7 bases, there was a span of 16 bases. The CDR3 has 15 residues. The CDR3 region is CASGSKETASEKLFF. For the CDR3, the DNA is TGTGCTAGTGGTTCCAAGGAGACGGCGTCTGAAAAACTGTTTTTT.

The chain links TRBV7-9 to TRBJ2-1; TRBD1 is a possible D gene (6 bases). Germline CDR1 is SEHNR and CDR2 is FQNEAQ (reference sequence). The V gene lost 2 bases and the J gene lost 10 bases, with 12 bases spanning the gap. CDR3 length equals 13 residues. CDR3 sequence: CASSLQTGYEQFF. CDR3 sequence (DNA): TGTGCCAGCAGCTTACAAACAGGGTACGAGCAGTTCTTC.

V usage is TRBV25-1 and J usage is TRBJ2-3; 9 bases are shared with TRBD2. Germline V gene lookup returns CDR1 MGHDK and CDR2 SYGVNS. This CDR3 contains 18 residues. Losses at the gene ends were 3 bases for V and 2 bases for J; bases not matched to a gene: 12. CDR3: CASSEKNGLATSTDTQYF. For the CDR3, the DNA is TGTGCCAGCAGTGAGAAGAACGGACTAGCGACCTCCACAGATACGCAGTATTTT. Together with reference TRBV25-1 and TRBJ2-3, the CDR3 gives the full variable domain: EADIYQTPRYLVIGTGKKITLECSQTMGHDKMYWYQQDPGMELHLIHYSYGVNSTEKGDLSSESTVSRIRTEHFPLTLESARPSHTSQYLCASSEKNGLATSTDTQYFGPGTRLTVL.

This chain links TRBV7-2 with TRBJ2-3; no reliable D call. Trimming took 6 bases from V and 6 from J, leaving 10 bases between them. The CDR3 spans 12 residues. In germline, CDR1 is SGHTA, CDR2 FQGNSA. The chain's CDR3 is CASSFLGDTQYF. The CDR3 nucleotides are TGTGCCAGCAGTTTCCTCGGGGATACGCAGTATTTT.

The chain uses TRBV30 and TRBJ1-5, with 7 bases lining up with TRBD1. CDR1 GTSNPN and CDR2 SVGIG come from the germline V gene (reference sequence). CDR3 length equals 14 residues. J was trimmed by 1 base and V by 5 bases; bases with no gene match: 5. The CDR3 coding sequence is TGTGCCTGGGGGATGACAGGGAGCAATCAGCCCCAGCATTTT. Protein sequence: CAWGMTGSNQPQHF.